This TCR beta chain derives from a study of OX40 agonist ivuxolimab in advanced cancers. Study background: Previous treatment with anti-PD-1, anti-PD-L1 or anti-CTLA-4 therapy was allowed; about 37% had received some.

This CDR3 comprises 15 residues. J gave up 4 bases and V 0 bases, and 3 bases lay outside the gene matches. Germline CDR1 SGHDN, CDR2 FVKESK. With respect to this clone: Its antigen is currently unknown.

Libraries were prepared by immunoSEQ multiplex PCR; TCRdb keeps only in-frame clonotypes and omits some of them. The sample has tens of thousands of clones; 91% are singletons. General study results and limits: Specificity for antigen went undetermined in the expanded peripheral T cells. At 0.1 to 3.0 mg/kg and by week 6, clonal expansion occurred in CD4+ and CD8+ blood T cells.

The TCR was taken from an adult with an advanced solid tumor such as melanoma, head and neck, liver or kidney cancer. Sequencing was performed on CD4+ or CD8+ T cells sorted from blood, taken in a trial of the OX40 agonist ivuxolimab. This chain connects TRBV14 to TRBJ2-7; 10 bases match TRBD2. Here the CDR3 reads CASSQELAGSYEQYF. As DNA, the CDR3 is TGTGCCAGCAGCCAAGAACTAGCGGGAAGTTACGAGCAGTACTTC. Full variable domain (outside the CDR3, taken from reference TRBV14 and TRBJ2-7): EAGVTQFPSHSVIEKGQTVTLRCDPISGHDNLYWYRRVMGKEIKFLLHFVKESKQDESGMPNNRFLAERTGGTYSTLKVQPAELEDSGVYFCASSQELAGSYEQYFGPGTRLTVT.